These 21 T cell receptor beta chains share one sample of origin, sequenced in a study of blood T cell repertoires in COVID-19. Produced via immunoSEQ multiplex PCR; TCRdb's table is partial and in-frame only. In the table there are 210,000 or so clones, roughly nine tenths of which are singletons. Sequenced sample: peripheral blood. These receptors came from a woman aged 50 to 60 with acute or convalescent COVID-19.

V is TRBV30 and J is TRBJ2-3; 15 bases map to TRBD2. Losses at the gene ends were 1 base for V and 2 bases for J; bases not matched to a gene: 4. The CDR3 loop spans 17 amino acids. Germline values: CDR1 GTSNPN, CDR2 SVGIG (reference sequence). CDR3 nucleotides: TGTGCCTGGAGTGATGGACTAGCGGGGGGGCTCACAGATACGCAGTATTTT. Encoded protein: CAWSDGLAGGLTDTQYF.

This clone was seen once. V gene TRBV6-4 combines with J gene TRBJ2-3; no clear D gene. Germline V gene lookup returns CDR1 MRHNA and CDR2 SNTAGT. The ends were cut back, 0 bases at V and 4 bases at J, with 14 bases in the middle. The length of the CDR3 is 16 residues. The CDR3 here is CASSDSPAVGADTQYF. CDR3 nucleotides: TGTGCCAGCAGTGACTCCCCAGCCGTTGGAGCAGATACGCAGTATTTT.

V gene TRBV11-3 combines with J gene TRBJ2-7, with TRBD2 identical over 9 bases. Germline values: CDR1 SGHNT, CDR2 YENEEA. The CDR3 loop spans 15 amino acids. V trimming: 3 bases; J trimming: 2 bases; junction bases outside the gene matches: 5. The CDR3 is CASSLLSGGPYEQYF. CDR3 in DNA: TGTGCCAGCAGCTTGCTTAGCGGGGGTCCCTACGAGCAGTACTTC. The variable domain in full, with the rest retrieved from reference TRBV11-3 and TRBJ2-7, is EAGVVQSPRYKIIEKKQPVAFWCNPISGHNTLYWYLQNLGQGPELLIRYENEEAVDDSQLPKDRFSAERLKGVDSTLKIQPAELGDSAVYLCASSLLSGGPYEQYFGPGTRLTVT.

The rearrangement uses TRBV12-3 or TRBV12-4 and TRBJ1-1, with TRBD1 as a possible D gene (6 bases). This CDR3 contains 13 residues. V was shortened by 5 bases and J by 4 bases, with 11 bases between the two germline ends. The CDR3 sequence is CASSKGGPTEAFF. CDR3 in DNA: TGTGCCAGCAGTAAAGGGGGTCCCACTGAAGCTTTCTTT.

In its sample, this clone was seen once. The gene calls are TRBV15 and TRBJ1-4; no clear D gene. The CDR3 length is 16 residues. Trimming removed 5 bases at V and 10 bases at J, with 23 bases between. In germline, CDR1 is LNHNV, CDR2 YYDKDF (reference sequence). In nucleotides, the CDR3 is TGTGCCACCAGCGAGGACTCTCCGGCGAAAGAAGGAAAACTGTTTTTT. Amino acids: CATSEDSPAKEGKLFF.

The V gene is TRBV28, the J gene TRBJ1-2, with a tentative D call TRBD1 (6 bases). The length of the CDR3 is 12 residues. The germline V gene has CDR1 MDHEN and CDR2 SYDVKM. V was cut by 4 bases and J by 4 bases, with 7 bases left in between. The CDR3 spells CASSSDSYGYTF. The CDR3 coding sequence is TGTGCCAGCAGTTCGGACAGCTATGGCTACACCTTC.

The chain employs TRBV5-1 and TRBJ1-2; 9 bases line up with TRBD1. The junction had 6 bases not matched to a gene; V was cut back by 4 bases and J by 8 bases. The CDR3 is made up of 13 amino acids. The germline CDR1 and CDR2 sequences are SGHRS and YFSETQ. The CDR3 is CASSPAGQGGYTF. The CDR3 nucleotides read TGCGCCAGCAGCCCCGCTGGACAGGGGGGCTACACCTTC.

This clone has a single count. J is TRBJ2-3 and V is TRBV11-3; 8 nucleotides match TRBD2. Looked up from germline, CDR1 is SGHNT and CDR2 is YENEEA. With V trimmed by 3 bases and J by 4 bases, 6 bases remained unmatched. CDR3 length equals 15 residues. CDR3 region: CASSFPAGVSDTQYF. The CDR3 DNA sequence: TGTGCCAGCAGCTTCCCAGCGGGGGTTTCAGATACGCAGTATTTT.

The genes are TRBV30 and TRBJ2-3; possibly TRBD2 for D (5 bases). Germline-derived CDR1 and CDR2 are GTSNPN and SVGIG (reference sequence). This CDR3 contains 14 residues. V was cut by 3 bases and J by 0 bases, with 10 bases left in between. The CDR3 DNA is TGTGCCTGGAGGCGCGGGCCTAGCACAGATACGCAGTATTTT. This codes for CAWRRGPSTDTQYF.

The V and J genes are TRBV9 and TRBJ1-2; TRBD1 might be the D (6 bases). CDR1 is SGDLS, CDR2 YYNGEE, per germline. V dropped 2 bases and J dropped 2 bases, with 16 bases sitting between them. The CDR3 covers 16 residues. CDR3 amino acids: CASSVRTDDLNYGYTF. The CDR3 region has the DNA TGTGCCAGCAGCGTTAGGACAGATGATTTAAACTATGGCTACACCTTC.

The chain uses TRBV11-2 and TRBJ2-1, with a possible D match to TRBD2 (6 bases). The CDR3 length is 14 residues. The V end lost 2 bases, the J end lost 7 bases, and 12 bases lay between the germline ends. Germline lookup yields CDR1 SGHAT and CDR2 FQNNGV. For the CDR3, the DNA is TGTGCCAGCAGCTTACCCCTAAGCGGGAATGAGCAGTTCTTC. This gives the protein CASSLPLSGNEQFF.

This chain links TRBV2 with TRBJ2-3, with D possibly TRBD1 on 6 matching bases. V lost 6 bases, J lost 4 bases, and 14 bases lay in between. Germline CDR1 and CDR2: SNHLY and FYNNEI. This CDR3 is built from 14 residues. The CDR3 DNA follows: TGTGCCAGCAGATGGGACATCCCGGCAGATACGCAGTATTTT. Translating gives CASRWDIPADTQYF.

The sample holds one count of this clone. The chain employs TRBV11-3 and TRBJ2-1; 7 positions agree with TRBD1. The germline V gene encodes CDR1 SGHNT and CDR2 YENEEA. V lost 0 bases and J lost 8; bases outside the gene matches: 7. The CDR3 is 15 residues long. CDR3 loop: CASSLDRRGRYEQFF. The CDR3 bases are TGTGCCAGCAGCTTAGATCGTAGGGGGCGTTATGAGCAGTTCTTC.

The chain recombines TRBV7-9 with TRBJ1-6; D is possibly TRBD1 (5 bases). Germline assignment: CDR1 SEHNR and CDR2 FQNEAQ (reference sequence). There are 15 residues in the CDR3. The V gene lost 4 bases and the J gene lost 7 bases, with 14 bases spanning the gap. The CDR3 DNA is TGTGCCAGCAGCTCAGGCACGACAGCCAATTCACCCCTCCACTTT. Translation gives CASSSGTTANSPLHF. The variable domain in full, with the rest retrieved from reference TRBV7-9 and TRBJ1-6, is DTGVSQNPRHKITKRGQNVTFRCDPISEHNRLYWYRQTLGQGPEFLTYFQNEAQLEKSRLLSDRFSAERPKGSFSTLEIQRTEQGDSAMYLCASSSGTTANSPLHFGNGTRLTVT.

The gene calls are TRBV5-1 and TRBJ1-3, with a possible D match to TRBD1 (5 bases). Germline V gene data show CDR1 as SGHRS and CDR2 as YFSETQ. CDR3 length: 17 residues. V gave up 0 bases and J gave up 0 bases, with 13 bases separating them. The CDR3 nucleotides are TGCGCCAGCAGCTTGGTAGCGGACACACTCTCTGGAAACACCATATATTTT. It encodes CASSLVADTLSGNTIYF.

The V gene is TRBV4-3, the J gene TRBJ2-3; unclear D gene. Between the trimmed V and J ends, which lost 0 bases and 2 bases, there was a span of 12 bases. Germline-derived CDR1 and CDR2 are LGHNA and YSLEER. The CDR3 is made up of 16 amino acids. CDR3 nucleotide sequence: TGCGCCAGCAGCCAAGAGGGCCAGCTTAACACAGATACGCAGTATTTT. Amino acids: CASSQEGQLNTDTQYF.

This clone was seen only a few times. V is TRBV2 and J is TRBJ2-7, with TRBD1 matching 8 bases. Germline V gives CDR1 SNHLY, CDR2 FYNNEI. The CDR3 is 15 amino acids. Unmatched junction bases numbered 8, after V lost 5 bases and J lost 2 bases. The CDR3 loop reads CASSRRTGNPYEQYF. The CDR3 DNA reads TGTGCCAGCAGTCGCCGGACAGGGAATCCCTACGAGCAGTACTTC.

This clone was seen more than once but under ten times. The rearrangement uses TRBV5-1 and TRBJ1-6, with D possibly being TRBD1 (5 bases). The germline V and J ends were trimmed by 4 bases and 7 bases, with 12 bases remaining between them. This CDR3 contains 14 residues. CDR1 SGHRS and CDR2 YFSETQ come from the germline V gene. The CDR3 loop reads CASSKGDRNSPLHF. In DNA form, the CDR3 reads TGCGCCAGCAGCAAAGGGGATAGGAATTCACCCCTCCACTTT.

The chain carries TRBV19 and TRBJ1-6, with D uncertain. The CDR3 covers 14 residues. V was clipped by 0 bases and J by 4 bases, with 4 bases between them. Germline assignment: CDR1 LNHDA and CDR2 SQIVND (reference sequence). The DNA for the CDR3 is TGTGCCAGTAGTATAGACAGTTATAATTCACCCCTCCACTTT. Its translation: CASSIDSYNSPLHF.

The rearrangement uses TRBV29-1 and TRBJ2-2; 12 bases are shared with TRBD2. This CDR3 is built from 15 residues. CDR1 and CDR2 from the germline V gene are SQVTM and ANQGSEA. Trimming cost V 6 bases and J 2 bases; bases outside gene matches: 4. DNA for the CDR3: TGCAGCGTAATGACTAGCGGGGGAAACACCGGGGAGCTGTTTTTT. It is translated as CSVMTSGGNTGELFF.

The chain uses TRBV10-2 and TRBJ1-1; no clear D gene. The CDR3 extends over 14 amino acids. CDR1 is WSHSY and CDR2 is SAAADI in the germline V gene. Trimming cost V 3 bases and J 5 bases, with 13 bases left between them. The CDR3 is CASSDRRRGTEAFF. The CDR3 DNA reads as TGCGCCAGCAGTGACAGGAGAAGAGGGACTGAAGCTTTCTTT.